This T cell receptor beta chain was found in a study of cytomegalovirus exposure and HLA in healthy donors. Whole-study results and caveats: It was reported that the classifier diagnosed cytomegalovirus status with high specificity and sensitivity in both the original and validation cohorts. Most TCR sequences were rare, but some public TCRs occurred in many donors.

Note on this clone: Its antigen is undetermined.

Clones were read by immunoSEQ multiplex PCR, and TCRdb kept only the in-frame ones, dropping some. The data show over 120,000 clones, 75% to 90% seen once. Looked up from germline, CDR1 is LNHNV and CDR2 is YYDKDF (reference sequence). CDR3 length: 14 amino acids. J lost 2 bases, V lost 3 bases, and 2 bases had no gene match. Sequenced sample: PBMCs. The chain couples TRBV15 to TRBJ2-3, with TRBD1 matching over 7 bases. This TCR was recovered from a woman in her 30s in good health and CMV-seropositive. CDR3 bases: TGTGCCACCAGCAGGACAGGGCCCACAGATACGCAGTATTTT. This translates into CATSRTGPTDTQYF.